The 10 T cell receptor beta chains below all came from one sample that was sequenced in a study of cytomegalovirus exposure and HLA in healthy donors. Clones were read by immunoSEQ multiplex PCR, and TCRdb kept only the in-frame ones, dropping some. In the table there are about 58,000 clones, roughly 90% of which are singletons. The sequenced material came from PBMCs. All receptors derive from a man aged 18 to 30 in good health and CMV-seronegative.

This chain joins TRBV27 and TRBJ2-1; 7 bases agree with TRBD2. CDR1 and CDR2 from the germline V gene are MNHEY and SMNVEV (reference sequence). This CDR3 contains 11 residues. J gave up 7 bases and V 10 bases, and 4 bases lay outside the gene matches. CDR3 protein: CATVGGNEQFF. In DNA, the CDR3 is TGTGCCACCGTGGGGGGGAATGAGCAGTTCTTC.

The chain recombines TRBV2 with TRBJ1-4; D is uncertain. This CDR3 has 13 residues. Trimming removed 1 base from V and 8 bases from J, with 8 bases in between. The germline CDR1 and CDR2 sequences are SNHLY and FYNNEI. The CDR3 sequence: CASSEGPREKLFF. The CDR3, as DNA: TGTGCCAGCAGTGAAGGCCCCCGGGAAAAACTGTTTTTT.

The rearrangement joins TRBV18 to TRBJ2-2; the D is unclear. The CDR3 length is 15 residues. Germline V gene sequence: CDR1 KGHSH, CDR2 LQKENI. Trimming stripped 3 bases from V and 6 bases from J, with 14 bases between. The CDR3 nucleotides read TGTGCCAGCTCACCCCGTTTTCCCCCGGCCGGGGAGCTGTTTTTT. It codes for CASSPRFPPAGELFF.

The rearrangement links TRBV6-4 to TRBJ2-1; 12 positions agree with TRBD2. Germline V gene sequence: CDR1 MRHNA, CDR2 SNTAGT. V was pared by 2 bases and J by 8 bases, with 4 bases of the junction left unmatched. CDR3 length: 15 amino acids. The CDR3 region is CASSDGLAGMDEQFF. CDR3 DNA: TGTGCCAGCAGTGACGGACTAGCGGGAATGGATGAGCAGTTCTTC.

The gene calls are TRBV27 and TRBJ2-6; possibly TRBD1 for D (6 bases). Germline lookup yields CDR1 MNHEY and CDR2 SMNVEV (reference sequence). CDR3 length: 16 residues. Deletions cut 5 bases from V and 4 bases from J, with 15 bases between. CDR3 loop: CASSTTGWYGANVLTF. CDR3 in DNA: TGTGCCAGCAGTACCACAGGGTGGTACGGGGCCAACGTCCTGACTTTC.

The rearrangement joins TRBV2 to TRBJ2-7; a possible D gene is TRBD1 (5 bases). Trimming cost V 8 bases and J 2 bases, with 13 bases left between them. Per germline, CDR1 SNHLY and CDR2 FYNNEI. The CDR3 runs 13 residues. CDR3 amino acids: CASLGQLPYEQYF. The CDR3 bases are TGTGCCAGCCTGGGGCAGCTCCCCTACGAGCAGTACTTC.

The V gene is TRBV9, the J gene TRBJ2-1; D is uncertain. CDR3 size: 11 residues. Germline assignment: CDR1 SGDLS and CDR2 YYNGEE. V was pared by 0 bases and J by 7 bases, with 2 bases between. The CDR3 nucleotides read TGTGCCAGCAGCGTAGCTAATGAGCAGTTCTTC. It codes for CASSVANEQFF.

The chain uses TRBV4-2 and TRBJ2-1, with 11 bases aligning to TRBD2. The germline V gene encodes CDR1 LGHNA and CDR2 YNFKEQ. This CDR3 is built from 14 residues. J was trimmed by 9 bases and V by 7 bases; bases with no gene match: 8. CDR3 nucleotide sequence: TGTGCCAGCACCGGGACTAGCGGTGTTGGTGAGCAGTTCTTC. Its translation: CASTGTSGVGEQFF.

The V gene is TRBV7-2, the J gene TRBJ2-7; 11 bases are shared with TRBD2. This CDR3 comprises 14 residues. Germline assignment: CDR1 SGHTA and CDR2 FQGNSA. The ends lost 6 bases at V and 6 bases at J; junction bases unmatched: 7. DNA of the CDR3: TGTGCCAGCAGTCCAACTAGCGGGAGAGCCGAGCAGTACTTC. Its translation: CASSPTSGRAEQYF. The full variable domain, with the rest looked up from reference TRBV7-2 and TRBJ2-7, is GAGVSQSPSNKVTEKGKDVELRCDPISGHTALYWYRQSLGQGLEFLIYFQGNSAPDKSGLPSDRFSAERTGGSVSTLTIQRTQQEDSAVYLCASSPTSGRAEQYFGPGTRLTVT.

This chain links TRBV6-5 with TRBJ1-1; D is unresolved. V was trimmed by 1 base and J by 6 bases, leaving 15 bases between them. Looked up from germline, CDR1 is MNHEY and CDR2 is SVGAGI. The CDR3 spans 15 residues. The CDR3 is CASSYWEATPSEAFF. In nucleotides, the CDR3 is TGTGCCAGCAGTTACTGGGAGGCGACCCCCTCTGAAGCTTTCTTT.